Below, 26 T cell receptor beta chains from the same sample are listed, as sequenced in a study of blood T cell repertoires in COVID-19. Measured with immunoSEQ multiplex PCR; TCRdb has only the in-frame clones, and not every one. The profile covers some 120,000 clones, with approximately 85% appearing a single time and around 4.7% taken by the ten largest. The sequenced material came from peripheral blood. The source is a human donor in a cohort sampled during active COVID-19.

The J gene is TRBJ2-5, the V gene TRBV5-6; D not certain. CDR3 length: 12 residues. Per germline, CDR1 SGHDT and CDR2 YYEEEE. V dropped 3 bases and J dropped 0 bases, with 3 bases sitting between them. DNA of the CDR3: TGTGCCAGCAGCTCGTACCAAGAGACCCAGTACTTC. Translation: CASSSYQETQYF.

The CDR3 nucleotides read TGTGCCAGCAGCTTAGTTCGGCAGGGTGCCTCCTACGAGCAGTACGTC. It translates to CASSLVRQGASYEQYV. The V and J genes are TRBV7-8 and TRBJ2-7; a weak D match, TRBD1 (5 bases). CDR3 size: 16 residues. CDR1 is SGHVS and CDR2 is FQNEAQ in the germline V gene. The V end lost 1 base, the J end lost 0 bases, and 13 bases lay between the germline ends.

This clone was detected only once. The J gene is TRBJ2-3, the V gene TRBV5-1, with TRBD2 as a possible D gene (5 bases). The CDR3 has 16 amino acids. Between the trimmed V and J ends, which lost 0 bases and 6 bases, there was a span of 17 bases. Per the germline V gene, CDR1 is SGHRS and CDR2 is YFSETQ. The CDR3 protein is CASSLEEIRSGDTQYF. The DNA for the CDR3 is TGCGCCAGCAGCTTGGAAGAGATTCGGTCGGGGGATACGCAGTATTTT.

The chain uses TRBV10-3 and TRBJ1-1, with a possible D match to TRBD1 (6 bases). V was trimmed by 0 bases and J by 0 bases, leaving 8 bases between them. This CDR3 is built from 15 residues. Germline V lookup: CDR1 ENHRY, CDR2 SYGVKD. The CDR3 region is CAISESDSLNTEAFF. CDR3 DNA: TGTGCCATCAGTGAGTCGGACAGCCTGAACACTGAAGCTTTCTTT.

This clone has only a few counts. The chain uses TRBV30 and TRBJ1-5; TRBD1 agrees at 7 bases. Germline V gives CDR1 GTSNPN, CDR2 SVGIG (reference sequence). The CDR3 consists of 14 residues. With V trimmed by 1 base and J by 4 bases, 4 bases remained unmatched. Here the CDR3 DNA reads TGTGCCTGGAGTGAGACGACAGGGAATCAGCCCCAGCATTTT. Its protein is CAWSETTGNQPQHF.

The table lists this clone with a count of one. The chain's CDR3 is CASSRQGQPQHF. CDR3 coding DNA: TGTGCCAGCAGTCGCCAGGGTCAGCCCCAGCATTTT. This chain links TRBV12-3 or TRBV12-4 with TRBJ1-5; D is perhaps TRBD1 (5 bases). This CDR3 comprises 12 residues. The V end was cut by 5 bases, the J end by 6 bases, with 8 bases between.

This clone was seen just once. The V gene is TRBV24-1, the J gene TRBJ1-4; TRBD1 matches 12 bases. CDR3 size: 16 residues. From germline, CDR1 is KGHDR and CDR2 SFDVKD. Losses at the gene ends were 8 bases for V and 2 bases for J; bases not matched to a gene: 5. CDR3 nucleotides: TGTGCCACCAATTACGGGACAGGGGGCACTAATGAAAAACTGTTTTTT. It specifies CATNYGTGGTNEKLFF.

The J gene is TRBJ2-3, the V gene TRBV6-1; 8 bases are shared with TRBD1. The CDR3 loop spans 14 amino acids. Germline CDR1 and CDR2: MNHNS and SASEGT. V was clipped by 3 bases and J by 4 bases; unmatched bases: 3. The CDR3 DNA is TGTGCCAGCAGTGAGGGACAGGCCCCAGATACGCAGTATTTT. Its translation is CASSEGQAPDTQYF.

This chain connects TRBV28 to TRBJ1-2; 8 positions match TRBD1. With V trimmed by 5 bases and J by 5 bases, 4 bases remained unmatched. The germline gives CDR1 MDHEN, CDR2 SYDVKM. The CDR3 length is 13 residues. CDR3 loop: CASSPRQGYGYTF. The CDR3 DNA sequence: TGTGCCAGCAGTCCCCGACAGGGGTATGGCTACACCTTC.

The chain joins TRBV10-3 to TRBJ1-4, with D uncertain. The CDR3 runs 15 residues. CDR1 is ENHRY, CDR2 SYGVKD, per germline. Trimming shortened V by 0 bases and J by 7 bases, and 12 bases separated the two germline ends. This CDR3 reads CAISESGPTGEKLFF. CDR3 DNA sequence: TGTGCCATCAGTGAGTCGGGCCCGACCGGTGAAAAACTGTTTTTT.

The chain joins TRBV7-8 to TRBJ1-2, with 7 bases fitting TRBD1. Germline V gives CDR1 SGHVS, CDR2 FQNEAQ. Trimming removed 5 bases from V and 5 bases from J; junction bases left unmatched: 8. The CDR3 has 14 residues. This CDR3 is CASSPQGGAYGYTF. DNA for the CDR3: TGTGCCAGCAGCCCCCAAGGGGGCGCTTATGGCTACACCTTC.

Details on this clone: Other DNA sequences in the same sample also yield this CDR3. The gene calls are TRBV7-2 and TRBJ1-1; D gene unclear. The ends were cut back, 1 base at V and 0 bases at J, with 6 bases in the middle. This CDR3 contains 14 residues. CDR1 is SGHTA and CDR2 is FQGNSA in the germline V gene. CDR3 coding DNA: TGTGCCAGCAGCTTAGACAGAATGAACACTGAAGCTTTCTTT. Protein: CASSLDRMNTEAFF.

This clone was counted between two and nine times. This chain connects TRBV3-1 (or the pseudogene TRBV3-2) to TRBJ2-3, with D perhaps TRBD1 (6 bases). V dropped 3 bases and J dropped 10 bases, with 17 bases sitting between them. CDR1 is LGHDT and CDR2 is YNNKEL in the germline V gene (reference sequence). The CDR3 covers 14 residues. The CDR3 is CASSHNLGKGAQYF. CDR3 bases: TGTGCCAGCAGCCACAATCTAGGGAAGGGGGCGCAGTATTTT.

The chain has TRBV25-1 and TRBJ1-5, with 8 nucleotides matching TRBD1. Germline trimming cut 4 bases from V and 3 bases from J; bases unmatched to any gene: 5. This CDR3 spans 15 amino acids. Germline-derived CDR1 and CDR2 are MGHDK and SYGVNS. CDR3 DNA: TGTGCCAGCAGTGGGACAGGGATGTACAATCAGCCCCAGCATTTT. Its protein is CASSGTGMYNQPQHF.

The chain employs TRBV6-5 and TRBJ2-5; D not resolved. CDR1 and CDR2 (germline): MNHEY, SVGAGI. The V end was cut by 0 bases, the J end by 4 bases, with 9 bases between. The CDR3 length is 14 residues. CDR3 in DNA: TGTGCCAGCAGTTACTCAGGCAGGCCAGAGACCCAGTACTTC. Its protein is CASSYSGRPETQYF.

The chain has TRBV30 and TRBJ2-2; D unresolved. Germline CDR1 and CDR2: GTSNPN and SVGIG (reference sequence). The V gene lost 0 bases and the J gene lost 3 bases, with 5 bases spanning the gap. The CDR3 has 13 residues. CDR3 DNA sequence: TGTGCCTGGAGTGTACTGCACACCGGGGAGCTGTTTTTT. Amino acid sequence: CAWSVLHTGELFF. The full variable domain, with the rest looked up from reference TRBV30 and TRBJ2-2, is SQTIHQWPATLVQPVGSPLSLECTVEGTSNPNLYWYRQAAGRGLQLLFYSVGIGQISSEVPQNLSASRPQDRQFILSSKKLLLSDSGFYLCAWSVLHTGELFFGEGSRLTVL.

This chain joins TRBV7-8 and TRBJ2-6, with 7 bases identical to TRBD2. Germline lookup yields CDR1 SGHVS and CDR2 FQNEAQ. V was pared by 4 bases and J by 2 bases, with 5 bases of the junction left unmatched. The CDR3 has 16 residues. The CDR3 region has the DNA TGTGCCAGCAGCTACCCAGGGAGGGCTGGGGCCAACGTCCTGACTTTC. Its protein product is CASSYPGRAGANVLTF.

The genes are TRBV6-5 and TRBJ2-7; TRBD2 agrees at 7 bases. The CDR3 runs to 15 residues. With V trimmed by 3 bases and J by 4 bases, 9 bases remained unmatched. Germline assignment: CDR1 MNHEY and CDR2 SVGAGI. CDR3 amino acids: CASSYNGGGLYEQYF. For the CDR3, the DNA is TGTGCCAGCAGTTATAACGGCGGGGGATTATACGAGCAGTACTTC.

The chain links TRBV7-3 to TRBJ2-3; D is possibly TRBD2 (6 bases). Looked up from germline, CDR1 is SGHTA and CDR2 is FQGTGA. V lost 5 bases to trimming and J lost 0 bases, with 18 bases between them. This CDR3 comprises 17 residues. CDR3 loop: CASSLMGGKLSTDTQYF. The CDR3 DNA reads TGTGCCAGCAGCCTCATGGGGGGAAAACTTAGCACAGATACGCAGTATTTT. The full variable domain, rest sourced from reference TRBV7-3 and TRBJ2-3, is GAGVSQTPSNKVTEKGKYVELRCDPISGHTALYWYRQSLGQGPEFLIYFQGTGAADDSGLPNDRFFAVRPEGSVSTLKIQRTERGDSAVYLCASSLMGGKLSTDTQYFGPGTRLTVL.

This chain links TRBV5-6 with TRBJ2-2, with TRBD2 matching over 13 bases. V shed 3 bases and J 5 bases; nucleotides not matched to a gene: 1. The length of the CDR3 is 15 residues. Germline V gene sequence: CDR1 SGHDT, CDR2 YYEEEE. DNA for the CDR3: TGTGCCAGCAGCTGGGGACTAGCGGGGACCGGGGAGCTGTTTTTT. Translation gives CASSWGLAGTGELFF.

The chain uses TRBV6-1 and TRBJ1-3, with a weak D call TRBD1 (6 bases). The CDR3 sequence is 16 residues long. Germline loops: CDR1 MNHNS, CDR2 SASEGT. The V end was cut by 2 bases, the J end by 0 bases, with 11 bases between. This chain's CDR3 is CASSERTVNSGNTIYF. The CDR3, as DNA: TGTGCCAGCAGTGAACGGACAGTAAACTCTGGAAACACCATATATTTT.

A few counts support this clone. The V and J genes are TRBV7-2 and TRBJ1-6; D not certain. Germline CDR1 is SGHTA and CDR2 is FQGNSA. The V end was cut by 4 bases, the J end by 7 bases, with 8 bases between. CDR3 length equals 13 residues. CDR3 amino acids: CASSSQTNSPLHF. Written as DNA, the CDR3 is TGTGCCAGCAGCTCACAGACAAATTCACCCCTCCACTTT.

The chain recombines TRBV30 with TRBJ2-7; a possible D gene is TRBD1 (6 bases). V lost 0 bases, J lost 2 bases, and 14 bases lay in between. This CDR3 has 15 residues. CDR1 and CDR2 (germline): GTSNPN, SVGIG (reference sequence). DNA for the CDR3: TGTGCCTGGAGTGTAGCACAGGGAATACCCTACGAGCAGTACTTC. The encoded protein is CAWSVAQGIPYEQYF.

This clone was observed a handful of times. This chain connects TRBV2 to TRBJ2-7, with 9 bases matching TRBD1. CDR1 and CDR2 from the germline V gene are SNHLY and FYNNEI. Trimming took 6 bases from V and 2 from J; bases not matched to a gene: 8. This CDR3 contains 15 residues. The CDR3 region is CASRGGQGSPYEQYV. The CDR3 DNA is TGTGCCAGCAGGGGGGGACAGGGCTCCCCCTACGAGCAGTACGTC.

The rearrangement links TRBV5-1 to TRBJ2-7; 7 nucleotides agree with TRBD1. The junction had 14 bases not matched to a gene; V was cut back by 1 base and J by 1 base. Germline CDR1 and CDR2: SGHRS and YFSETQ. CDR3 length: 18 amino acids. The CDR3 sequence is CASSLTGQNSQSSYEQYF. Written as DNA, the CDR3 is TGCGCCAGCAGCTTGACGGGACAGAACTCCCAATCTTCCTACGAGCAGTACTTC.

The V call is TRBV27, the J call TRBJ2-5, with D perhaps matching TRBD2 (6 bases). Germline V gives CDR1 MNHEY, CDR2 SMNVEV (reference sequence). Trimming shortened V by 2 bases and J by 4 bases, and 14 bases separated the two germline ends. This CDR3 spans 15 amino acids. CDR3: CASSLDGTPIETQYF. The DNA of the CDR3 is TGTGCCAGCAGTTTAGACGGGACTCCCATAGAGACCCAGTACTTC.